This T cell receptor (beta chain) was sequenced during a study of cytomegalovirus exposure and HLA in healthy donors. Overall study context: T cells numbering around 200 million yielded approximately 120 million unique TCR beta sequences in an earlier analysis.

Both 60 Vbeta primers and 13 Jbeta primers went into the PCR. Here immunoSEQ multiplex PCR was the method, and the copy in TCRdb shows in-frame clones only, minus some. The repertoire holds over 90,000 clones, with around three quarters as singletons. CDR1 and CDR2 from the germline V gene are SGHTA and FQGNSA. The ends were cut back, 1 base at V and 6 bases at J, with 7 bases in the middle. CDR3 length: 12 amino acids. Sequencing used PBMCs. The chain joins TRBV7-2 to TRBJ2-7, with no clear D. The clonotype was recovered from a woman younger than 35 in good health and CMV-seropositive. The CDR3 nucleotides are TGTGCCAGCAGCTTAGGCCCAGGCGAGCAGTACTTC. It is translated as CASSLGPGEQYF.